This is a list of T cell receptor beta chains from one sample in a study of T cell responses to AZD1222 COVID-19 vaccine. Only in-frame clones appear in the TCRdb table, and some are missing; sequencing was by immunoSEQ multiplex PCR. The sample has more than 150,000 clones, over 80% seen once; the top ten hold roughly 6.5%. Material: peripheral blood, obtained on day 0 of AZD1222 vaccination. The receptor source for this set is an adult in good health. CDR3s include the opening cysteine and the closing phenylalanine or tryptophan. D genes are given only for firm matches. Size values are once, few and many counts, or a class for expanded clones, and some rows have none.

J gene: TRBJ1-5
clone size: NA
V gene: TRBV25-1
D gene: NA
CDR3 DNA: TGTGCCAGCAGTGACCCCGGACAGAATCAGCCCCAGCATTTT
CDR3 protein: CASSDPGQNQPQHF

J gene: TRBJ2-2
clone size: NA
V gene: TRBV29-1
D gene: NA
CDR3 DNA: TGCAGCGTCGCCTACAGGGTACCCGGGGAGCTGTTTTTT
CDR3 protein: CSVAYRVPGELFF

J gene: TRBJ2-7
clone size: NA
V gene: TRBV9
D gene: NA
CDR3 DNA: TGTGCCAGCAGCGCGCAGGGGGGTTCCTACGAGCAGTACTTC
CDR3 protein: CASSAQGGSYEQYF

J gene: TRBJ2-7
clone size: NA
V gene: TRBV6-2/TRBV6-3
D gene: NA
CDR3 DNA: TGTGCCAGCAGTTACCCGATGGGACATGGGGAATCCTACGAGCAGTACTTC
CDR3 protein: CASSYPMGHGESYEQYF

J gene: TRBJ1-2
clone size: NA
V gene: TRBV2
D gene: NA
CDR3 DNA: TGTGCCAGCAGTGAAGGGTTTGGGTTCGACAGTTCTAACTATGGCTACACCTTC
CDR3 protein: CASSEGFGFDSSNYGYTF

J gene: TRBJ1-1
clone size: NA
V gene: TRBV5-4
D gene: TRBD1
CDR3 DNA: TGTGCCAGCAGGTCAGGGGGGGACACTGAAGCTTTCTTT
CDR3 protein: CASRSGGDTEAFF

J gene: TRBJ1-1
clone size: NA
V gene: TRBV19
D gene: NA
CDR3 DNA: TGTGCCAGTAGTGGCCGGGGGGCGAACACTGAAGCTTTCTTT
CDR3 protein: CASSGRGANTEAFF

J gene: TRBJ1-5
clone size: NA
V gene: TRBV19
D gene: TRBD1
CDR3 DNA: TGTGCCAGTACCCTAGGGGTCGACAGGGGCAATCAGCCCCAGCATTTT
CDR3 protein: CASTLGVDRGNQPQHF

J gene: TRBJ1-1
clone size: NA
V gene: TRBV19
D gene: NA
CDR3 DNA: TGTGCCAGTAGTAGGGTCGGGGGGAACACTGAAGCTTTCTTT
CDR3 protein: CASSRVGGNTEAFF

J gene: TRBJ2-3
clone size: NA
V gene: TRBV6-5
D gene: NA
CDR3 DNA: TGTGCCAGCAGTTACTCGAAGTCCCTAGGTACAGATACGCAGTATTTT
CDR3 protein: CASSYSKSLGTDTQYF

J gene: TRBJ1-2
clone size: once
V gene: TRBV27
D gene: NA
CDR3 DNA: TGTGCCAGCACAACATTCCAGGGAGACTATGGCTACACCTTC
CDR3 protein: CASTTFQGDYGYTF

J gene: TRBJ2-7
clone size: NA
V gene: TRBV4-2
D gene: NA
CDR3 DNA: TGTGCCAGCAGCCAAGTCGGGAACTCCTACGAGCAGTACTTC
CDR3 protein: CASSQVGNSYEQYF

J gene: TRBJ2-1
clone size: NA
V gene: TRBV7-9
D gene: TRBD2
CDR3 DNA: TGTGCCAGCAGCTTAAGTAGGCGGGAGGGCAGCGATGAGCAGTTCTTC
CDR3 protein: CASSLSRREGSDEQFF

J gene: TRBJ1-1
clone size: NA
V gene: TRBV5-1
D gene: NA
CDR3 DNA: TGCGCCAGCAGCTTGACGGGAGGCACTGAAGCTTTCTTT
CDR3 protein: CASSLTGGTEAFF